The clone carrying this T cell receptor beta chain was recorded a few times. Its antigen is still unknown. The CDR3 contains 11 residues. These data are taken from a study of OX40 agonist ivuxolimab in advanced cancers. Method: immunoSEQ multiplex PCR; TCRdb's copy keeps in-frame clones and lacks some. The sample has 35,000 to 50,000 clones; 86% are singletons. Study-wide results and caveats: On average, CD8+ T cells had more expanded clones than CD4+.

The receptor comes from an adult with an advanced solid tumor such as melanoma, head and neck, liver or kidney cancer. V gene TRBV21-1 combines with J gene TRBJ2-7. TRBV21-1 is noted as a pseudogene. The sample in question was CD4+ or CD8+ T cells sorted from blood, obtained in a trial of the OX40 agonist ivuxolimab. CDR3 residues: CASSKPHEQYF. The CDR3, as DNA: TGTGCCAGCAGCAAACCCCACGAGCAGTACTTC.